This TCR beta chain is from a study of blood T cells in healthy people across ages. J gave up 8 bases and V 10 bases, and 15 bases lay outside the gene matches. Germline assignment: CDR1 SEHNR and CDR2 FQNEAQ (reference sequence). The CDR3 runs to 14 residues. The authors ran a second PCR of roughly 6 to 12 cycles using a sample-barcoded 5' primer and a J-beta primer mix. TCRdb recomputed calls from the 5' RACE reads with MiXCR, one row per CDR3 protein. The repertoire includes about 400,000 distinct CDR3 sequences, 52% of them detected once, and roughly 51% sits in the top ten. Study-wide results and caveats: Nothing was known about donor CMV status, and this possibly confounded expanded clonotype changes. Comparison with aged donors showed that long-lived donors had more naive CD4+ cells and higher diversity. Bulk PBMC profiling left naive and antigen-experienced comparisons inconclusive.

Caucasian, healthy and from Russia, the donors were aged between 6 and 90. About this clonotype: Its target is unknown.

This chain connects TRBV7-9 to TRBJ1-2; 8 bases agree with TRBD1. The source material was blood. This TCR was recovered from a man in his sixties in good health. CDR3 sequence reads: CATTTPGGWWGYTF. CDR3 in DNA: TGTGCCACCACAACCCCAGGGGGCTGGTGGGGCTACACCTTC. Complete variable domain (other parts from reference TRBV7-9 and TRBJ1-2): DTGVSQNPRHKITKRGQNVTFRCDPISEHNRLYWYRQTLGQGPEFLTYFQNEAQLEKSRLLSDRFSAERPKGSFSTLEIQRTEQGDSAMYLCATTTPGGWWGYTFGSGTRLTVV.